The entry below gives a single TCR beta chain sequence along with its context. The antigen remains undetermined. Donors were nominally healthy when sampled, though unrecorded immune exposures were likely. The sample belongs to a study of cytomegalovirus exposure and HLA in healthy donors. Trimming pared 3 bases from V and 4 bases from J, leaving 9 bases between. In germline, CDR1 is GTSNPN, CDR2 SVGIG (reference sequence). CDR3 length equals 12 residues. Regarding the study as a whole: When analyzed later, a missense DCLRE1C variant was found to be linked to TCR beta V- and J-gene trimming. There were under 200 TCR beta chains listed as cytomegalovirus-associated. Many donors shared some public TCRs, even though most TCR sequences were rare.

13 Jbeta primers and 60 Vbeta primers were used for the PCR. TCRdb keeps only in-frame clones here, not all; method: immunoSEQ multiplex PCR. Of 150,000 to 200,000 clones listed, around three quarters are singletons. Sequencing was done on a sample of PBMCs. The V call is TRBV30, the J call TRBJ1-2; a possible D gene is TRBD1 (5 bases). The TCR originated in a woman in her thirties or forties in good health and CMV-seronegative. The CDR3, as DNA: TGTGCCTGGAGGGGACTTGGCTATGGCTACACCTTC. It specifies CAWRGLGYGYTF.